The T cell receptor beta chain under discussion was sequenced for a study of shared clonotypes between healthy human individuals. The study's findings and limits: Few donors limited the genetic and exposure-history diversity represented. Against clonotypes common to all four donors, non-shared ones had lower generation probabilities. Despite large depth, sorted-subset datasets appeared incompletely sequenced.

As regards this clone: The antigen is unknown.

Terminally differentiated effector memory CD45RA+ cells were left out of the naive CD8 fraction, which was CD45RO-negative and positively selected for CCR7. Nashville, Tennessee was home to all donors, who were Caucasian adults. The V gene lost 2 bases and the J gene lost 4 bases, with 23 bases spanning the gap. The germline CDR1 and CDR2 sequences are SGHTA and FQGNSA. This CDR3 region has 18 residues. Repertoires were generated with immunoSEQ multiplex PCR, while TCRdb's copy carries only in-frame clones and drops some. The table lists around 1.9 million clones, more than 85% of them singletons, with approximately 1.7% in the top ten.

This clonotype originated in a man aged 18 to 30 in good health. Some clones in this sample may be carry-over from other donors' samples. The genes are TRBV7-2 and TRBJ1-2, with D perhaps TRBD1 (6 bases). The sequenced sample was naive CD8+ T cells from PBMCs. CDR3 loop: CASSLLRGNSAGLYGYTF. Here the CDR3 DNA reads TGTGCCAGCAGCTTACTCAGGGGTAATTCGGCGGGGCTCTATGGCTACACCTTC.